The rows below give T cell receptor beta chains drawn from one sample of a study of blood T cells in healthy people across ages. TCRdb redid the calling of the 5' RACE reads with MiXCR, one entry per CDR3 protein. The repertoire holds about 510,000 distinct CDR3 sequences, with around a quarter as singletons. These data also featured in a second study, about T cells of mothers and their children.

The sample was blood. These receptors were obtained from a boy younger than 10 in good health. CDR3s include the opening cysteine and the closing phenylalanine or tryptophan. D genes are given only for firm matches. Part of the rows lack a size; the others show once, few, many or a class for expanded clones.

V,length,size,J,D,CDR3,DNA
TRBV12-3/TRBV12-4,16,NA,TRBJ2-5,NA,CASSLLGRGRKREQYF,TGTGCCAGCAGTTTGTTGGGCAGGGGCAGAAAAAGAGAGCAGTACTTC
TRBV7-2,12,few,TRBJ2-5,NA,CASSLLAGAQYF,TGTGCCAGCAGCTTACTTGCTGGGGCCCAGTACTTC
TRBV10-3,17,NA,TRBJ2-1,TRBD2,CATTESAGTSGYNEQFF,TGTGCCACTACAGAGAGCGCCGGGACTAGCGGTTACAATGAGCAGTTCTTC
TRBV7-9,15,NA,TRBJ1-1,NA,CASSLGWGSDTEAFF,TGTGCCAGCAGCTTAGGGTGGGGGTCGGACACTGAAGCTTTCTTT
TRBV3-1,15,few,TRBJ2-7,TRBD1,CASSFLRDREYEQYF,TGTGCCAGCAGCTTCCTACGGGACAGGGAATACGAGCAGTACTTC
TRBV29-1,13,NA,TRBJ2-7,NA,CSATNPQGGEQYF,TGCAGCGCCACGAACCCACAGGGTGGCGAGCAGTACTTC
TRBV12-3/TRBV12-4,14,many,TRBJ2-4,NA,CASSTNGGQNIQYF,TGTGCCAGCAGCACCAACGGGGGGCAAAACATTCAGTACTTC
TRBV29-1,14,NA,TRBJ2-5,TRBD2,CSVRLAGAEETQYF,TGCAGCGTGAGACTAGCGGGGGCGGAAGAGACCCAGTACTTC
TRBV6-2/TRBV6-3,12,NA,TRBJ1-2,NA,CASTHGGDGYTF,TGTGCCAGCACCCACGGTGGGGACGGCTACACCTTC
TRBV9,13,few,TRBJ1-5,NA,CASNPGGNQPQHF,TGTGCCAGCAACCCTGGGGGCAATCAGCCCCAGCATTTT
TRBV7-6,17,NA,TRBJ2-7,TRBD2,CASSLEAGGPGAYEQYF,TGTGCCAGCAGCTTAGAGGCGGGAGGCCCTGGGGCCTACGAGCAGTACTTC
TRBV10-3,14,few,TRBJ1-2,NA,CAISDPLGGDGYTF,TGTGCCATCAGTGATCCCCTTGGGGGCGATGGCTACACCTTC
TRBV6-1,14,NA,TRBJ1-2,NA,CAAAPGPTNYGYTF,TGTGCCGCCGCCCCAGGGCCAACTAACTATGGCTACACCTTC
TRBV29-1,13,NA,TRBJ2-7,NA,CSVILGGQYEQYF,TGCAGCGTGATCCTCGGGGGGCAATACGAGCAGTACTTC
TRBV25-1,16,NA,TRBJ2-5,NA,CASSPSGTGGIETQYF,TGTGCCAGCAGTCCGTCGGGGACGGGGGGCATAGAGACCCAGTACTTC
TRBV5-1,12,few,TRBJ2-3,NA,CASSPTGLRQYF,TGCGCCAGCAGCCCGACCGGACTCAGGCAGTATTTT
TRBV20-1,14,few,TRBJ2-7,TRBD2,CSAIWREDPYEQYF,TGCAGTGCTATATGGCGGGAGGACCCCTACGAGCAGTACTTC
TRBV12-3/TRBV12-4,14,NA,TRBJ1-5,TRBD1,CASSPGGLDQPQHF,TGTGCCAGCAGTCCAGGGGGCCTGGATCAGCCCCAGCATTTT
TRBV6-5,15,few,TRBJ2-5,NA,CASSYSRIQQETQYF,TGTGCCAGCAGTTACTCGAGGATCCAGCAAGAGACCCAGTACTTC
TRBV20-1,12,NA,TRBJ2-7,NA,CSARGENYEQYF,TGCAGTGCTAGAGGCGAGAACTACGAGCAGTACTTC
TRBV11-2,15,once,TRBJ1-5,NA,CASSATGRVNQPQHF,TGTGCCAGCAGTGCAACAGGGCGGGTTAACCAGCCCCAGCATTTT
TRBV5-1,14,NA,TRBJ1-2,NA,CASSSGHANYGYTF,TGCGCCAGCAGCTCGGGACACGCTAACTATGGCTACACCTTC
TRBV20-1,13,NA,TRBJ2-4,NA,CSASKETGDIQYF,TGCAGTGCTAGTAAGGAAACGGGAGACATTCAGTACTTC
TRBV12-3/TRBV12-4,14,NA,TRBJ2-2,NA,CASSLVPDTGELFF,TGTGCCAGCAGTTTAGTACCGGACACCGGGGAGCTGTTTTTT
TRBV7-2,16,NA,TRBJ2-1,TRBD2,CASSLARTSGFNEQFF,TGTGCCAGCAGCTTAGCCAGGACTAGCGGGTTTAATGAGCAGTTCTTC
TRBV11-2,14,few,TRBJ1-1,NA,CASFQAGSNTEAFF,TGTGCCAGCTTCCAGGCGGGGTCGAACACTGAAGCTTTCTTT
TRBV6-1,14,NA,TRBJ2-4,NA,CASREFIAKNIQYF,TGTGCCAGCAGGGAGTTTATAGCCAAAAACATTCAGTACTTC
TRBV6-1,14,NA,TRBJ1-2,TRBD1,CASSEVYRGNGYTF,TGTGCCAGCAGTGAAGTGTACAGGGGAAATGGCTACACCTTC
TRBV5-1,15,few,TRBJ1-2,NA,CASSSQTGNGYGYTF,TGCGCCAGCAGCTCCCAAACAGGGAATGGCTATGGCTACACCTTC
TRBV20-1,14,few,TRBJ2-3,NA,CSAIELQITDTQYF,TGCAGTGCTATCGAGCTACAGATCACAGATACGCAGTATTTT
TRBV7-9,16,NA,TRBJ2-7,NA,CASSLDSWGGNYEQYF,TGTGCCAGCAGCTTAGATTCTTGGGGTGGGAACTACGAGCAGTACTTC
TRBV6-6,16,NA,TRBJ1-3,NA,CASSQPSRDTGNTIYF,TGTGCCAGCAGTCAGCCCAGCCGGGACACTGGAAACACCATATATTTT
TRBV4-3,16,many,TRBJ2-1,TRBD2,CASSQSGLAGIDEQFF,TGCGCCAGCAGCCAATCGGGACTAGCGGGAATTGATGAGCAGTTCTTC
TRBV5-8,15,NA,TRBJ2-2,NA,CASSPRWGQNGELFF,TGTGCCAGCAGCCCCCGATGGGGGCAAAACGGGGAGCTGTTTTTT
TRBV6-5,13,many,TRBJ2-5,NA,CASSSGVQETQYF,TGTGCCAGCAGTTCCGGGGTCCAAGAGACCCAGTACTTC
TRBV9,13,once,TRBJ2-1,NA,CASEGGSYNEQFF,TGTGCCAGTGAGGGGGGCTCCTACAATGAGCAGTTCTTC
TRBV11-2,13,NA,TRBJ2-5,NA,CASSQTGKETQYF,TGTGCCAGCAGCCAAACAGGGAAAGAGACCCAGTACTTC
TRBV6-1,17,NA,TRBJ2-3,TRBD2,CASSEDPRSGSVDTQYF,TGTGCCAGCAGTGAGGACCCCAGAAGCGGGAGTGTAGATACGCAGTATTTT
TRBV7-3,16,few,TRBJ2-3,TRBD2,CASSSTSGASTDTQYF,TGTGCCAGCAGCTCAACTAGCGGGGCTTCCACAGATACGCAGTATTTT
TRBV20-1,13,NA,TRBJ1-1,NA,CSAGEPSGIEAFF,TGCAGTGCTGGAGAGCCCTCCGGGATTGAAGCTTTCTTT
TRBV27,16,once,TRBJ2-7,NA,CTSSQGSGTLSYEQYF,TGTACCAGCAGCCAGGGCTCCGGGACCCTCTCCTACGAGCAGTACTTC
TRBV6-2/TRBV6-3,17,few,TRBJ2-1,TRBD2,CASSYSMRAGDRNEQFF,TGTGCCAGCAGTTACTCGATGCGAGCGGGAGATAGGAATGAGCAGTTCTTC
TRBV4-3,15,few,TRBJ2-7,NA,CASSQYPGQNYEQYF,TGCGCCAGCAGCCAATACCCGGGGCAGAACTACGAGCAGTACTTC
TRBV6-1,16,few,TRBJ2-5,TRBD2,CASSKLIGGRRETQYF,TGTGCCAGCAGTAAATTGATCGGCGGGAGAAGGGAGACCCAGTACTTC
TRBV5-1,16,NA,TRBJ2-5,TRBD1,CASSWSGTGVQETQYF,TGCGCCAGCAGCTGGTCCGGGACAGGCGTACAAGAGACCCAGTACTTC
TRBV6-1,13,NA,TRBJ1-5,NA,CASNPISGEPQHF,TGTGCCAGCAACCCCATCTCCGGGGAGCCCCAGCATTTT
TRBV7-2,14,NA,TRBJ2-7,NA,CAGSTGHQTPEQYF,TGTGCCGGCAGCACGGGACACCAAACCCCCGAGCAGTACTTC
TRBV29-1,13,few,TRBJ1-1,TRBD1,CSVETGGNTEAFF,TGCAGCGTTGAGACAGGGGGGAACACTGAAGCTTTCTTT
TRBV27,15,NA,TRBJ2-7,TRBD2,CASSFLAGGRGEQYF,TGTGCCAGCAGTTTTCTAGCGGGAGGCCGGGGGGAGCAGTACTTC
TRBV7-9,16,NA,TRBJ2-3,TRBD2,CASSSTSGRPTDTQYF,TGTGCCAGCAGCTCGACTAGCGGGAGGCCCACAGATACGCAGTATTTT
TRBV12-3/TRBV12-4,13,NA,TRBJ1-1,NA,CASSPYLNTEAFF,TGTGCCAGCAGCCCTTACCTGAACACTGAAGCTTTCTTT
TRBV29-1,14,few,TRBJ2-1,NA,CSVDRRRSTNEQFF,TGCAGCGTTGATAGGCGGCGGTCGACCAATGAGCAGTTCTTC
TRBV7-2,18,NA,TRBJ2-3,TRBD2,CASSSGTSGSTPRDTQYF,TGTGCCAGCAGCTCGGGGACTAGCGGATCTACTCCACGGGATACGCAGTATTTT